This is a list of T cell receptor beta chains from one sample in a study of a mutant IDH1 vaccine in newly diagnosed glioma. The antigens these receptors bind are not known. The data were produced by immunoSEQ multiplex PCR, yet TCRdb's version contains in-frame clones alone and is incomplete. The sample has about 32,000 clones; 81% are singletons. The material was PBMCs, obtained from a glioma patient whose treatment included an IDH1 peptide vaccine. Receptors were obtained from a man aged 30-40 years with glioma. Both conserved end residues are part of each CDR3. The order of the fields is D gene, clone size, V gene, J gene, CDR3 protein, CDR3 DNA. A D gene is named only where the DNA matches it firmly. Size is stated for part of the rows, as once, few or many counts, or as a class when the clone is expanded.

.	.	TRBV6-5	TRBJ1-6	CASSRYRQDSPLHF	TGTGCCAGCAGTAGATACCGACAGGATTCACCCCTCCACTTT
TRBD2	.	TRBV18	TRBJ2-7	CASSPSGGHEQYF	TGTGCCAGCTCACCAAGCGGGGGCCACGAGCAGTACTTC
.	.	TRBV6-7	TRBJ2-7	CARARVLHEQYF	TGTGCCAGGGCTAGAGTTCTCCACGAGCAGTACTTC
.	.	TRBV7-2	TRBJ2-7	CASSLVGRTYEQYF	TGTGCCAGCAGCTTAGTAGGCAGGACTTACGAGCAGTACTTC
TRBD1	.	TRBV6-1	TRBJ2-2	CASSRDRGFSGELFF	TGTGCCAGCAGTCGGGACAGGGGATTCTCCGGGGAGCTGTTTTTT
.	.	TRBV20-1	TRBJ1-1	CSAPGTSAFF	TGCAGTGCTCCAGGGACTTCGGCTTTCTTT
.	.	TRBV5-4	TRBJ2-7	CASRPGSTAYEQYF	TGTGCCAGCAGGCCGGGAAGCACCGCCTACGAGCAGTACTTC
.	.	TRBV5-5	TRBJ2-7	CASSHPQGAEQYF	TGTGCCAGCAGTCACCCACAGGGAGCCGAGCAGTACTTC
TRBD1	.	TRBV6-5	TRBJ1-1	CASSYSNRGGTEAFF	TGTGCCAGCAGTTACTCGAACAGGGGGGGCACTGAAGCTTTCTTT
.	few	TRBV5-6	TRBJ1-5	CASSLSYSNQPQHF	TGTGCCAGCAGCTTGAGCTATAGCAATCAGCCCCAGCATTTT
TRBD1	.	TRBV19	TRBJ2-7	CASTDRGRSEQYF	TGTGCCAGTACGGACAGGGGACGAAGCGAGCAGTACTTC
TRBD2	.	TRBV9	TRBJ2-5	CASSPEGTSRFQETQYF	TGTGCCAGCAGCCCTGAGGGGACTAGCAGATTCCAAGAGACCCAGTACTTC
.	.	TRBV4-1	TRBJ1-1	CASSRPGPEAFF	TGCGCCAGCAGCCGTCCGGGACCTGAAGCTTTCTTT
.	few	TRBV27	TRBJ1-1	CASSLGGISHF	TGTGCCAGCAGTTTAGGAGGCATTAGCCACTTT
.	.	TRBV10-3	TRBJ1-1	CAIRQTGGGNTEAFF	TGTGCCATCAGGCAGACTGGCGGAGGGAACACTGAAGCTTTCTTT
TRBD1	few	TRBV11-2	TRBJ1-1	CASRQLQGANTEAFF	TGTGCCAGCAGACAATTACAGGGGGCTAACACTGAAGCTTTCTTT
TRBD1	.	TRBV5-4	TRBJ1-4	CASSQGQGYNEKLFF	TGTGCCAGCAGCCAGGGACAGGGATATAATGAAAAACTGTTTTTT
TRBD1	.	TRBV7-2	TRBJ2-1	CASSMGQTSEQFF	TGTGCCAGCAGCATGGGACAGACGAGTGAGCAGTTCTTC
TRBD2	.	TRBV5-4	TRBJ2-7	CASSGGTSGGRQYF	TGTGCCAGCAGCGGCGGGACTAGCGGAGGGAGGCAGTACTTC
TRBD1	.	TRBV4-1	TRBJ1-5	CASSPWPRTGANQPQHF	TGCGCCAGCAGCCCCTGGCCTAGGACAGGGGCCAATCAGCCCCAGCATTTT
.	few	TRBV5-1	TRBJ1-3	CASTTGGSSSGNTIYF	TGCGCCAGCACCACGGGGGGGTCGAGCTCTGGAAACACCATATATTTT
.	.	TRBV6-5	TRBJ1-2	CASSPGGDYGYTF	TGTGCCAGCAGCCCGGGGGGGGACTATGGCTACACCTTC
.	once	TRBV6-1	TRBJ2-2	CADRDLANTGELFF	TGTGCCGACCGGGACCTTGCGAACACCGGGGAGCTGTTTTTT
TRBD2	.	TRBV7-9	TRBJ2-5	CASSLAREGETQYF	TGTGCCAGCAGCTTAGCGCGGGAGGGAGAGACCCAGTACTTC